The 12 T cell receptor beta chains below come from one sample, sequenced in a study of T cell repertoires in aging, cancer and after chemotherapy. Peripheral blood genomic DNA, not sorted cells or RNA, was the template. Multiplex touch-down PCR with TRB-A/B primers amplified rearranged V-D-J TRB sequences. TCRdb itself ran the multiplex PCR reads through MiXCR, one entry per CDR3 protein. The table lists several thousand distinct CDR3 sequences, roughly a third of them singletons. The sequencing sample was made of blood. The receptors here all came from a human donor with a blood cancer.

This chain uses TRBV6-2 or TRBV6-3 with TRBJ2-7; no reliable D call. CDR3 length equals 12 residues. The germline CDR1 and CDR2 sequences are MNHEY and SVGEGT. With 4 bases removed from V and 2 bases from J, the gap between germline ends came to 6 bases. CDR3 coding DNA: TGTGCCAGCAGTTTGTCGACCTACGAGCAGTACTTC. Translating it yields CASSLSTYEQYF.

J is TRBJ1-4 and V is TRBV30; D is possibly TRBD1 (5 bases). This CDR3 region has 16 residues. CDR1 and CDR2 (germline): GTSNPN, SVGIG (reference sequence). The V and J ends lost 0 bases and 2 bases respectively, with 13 bases between them. The CDR3 loop is CAWSVSRVRTNEKLFF. In nucleotides, the CDR3 is TGTGCCTGGAGTGTAAGCAGGGTTCGGACTAATGAAAAACTGTTTTTT.

The chain employs TRBV6-1 and TRBJ1-1; D not resolved. Germline V gene lookup returns CDR1 MNHNS and CDR2 SASEGT. The CDR3 is made up of 14 amino acids. Trimming left V 5 bases short and J 5 bases short, with 15 bases between. CDR3 in amino acids: CASSYYGVRTEAFF. The CDR3 bases are TGTGCCAGCAGTTACTATGGGGTGAGGACTGAAGCTTTCTTT.

The table lists this clonotype with a few counts. The chain uses TRBV7-2 and TRBJ2-7, with 8 bases matching TRBD1. V shed 9 bases and J 7 bases; nucleotides not matched to a gene: 11. The CDR3 runs 13 residues. From germline, CDR1 is SGHTA and CDR2 FQGNSA. CDR3 coding DNA: TGTGCCAGTACCTCGGACAGGGCGAGGGAGCAGTACTTC. Amino acids: CASTSDRAREQYF.

The chain has TRBV21-1 and TRBJ2-6; whether TRBD2, the table's D call, matches the DNA was not checked. TRBV21-1 is noted as a pseudogene. The CDR3 spans 20 residues. Here the CDR3 reads CASRSWATGRDNSGANVLTF. The CDR3 DNA sequence: TGTGCCAGCAGGAGTTGGGCCACCGGCAGGGATAACTCTGGGGCCAACGTCCTGACTTTC.

A word on this clonotype: A much more abundant neighbour one base away suggests this may be a read error. The V call is TRBV19, the J call TRBJ1-2; TRBD1 agrees at 7 bases. V lost 9 bases and J lost 2; bases outside the gene matches: 12. The V gene's germline CDR1 is LNHDA and CDR2 SQIVND (reference sequence). The CDR3 is 15 residues long. This CDR3 is CARSEWTGVNYGYTF. The CDR3 region has the DNA TGTGCCAGAAGCGAATGGACAGGAGTAAACTATGGCTACACCTTC. Variable domain in full (rest from reference TRBV19 and TRBJ1-2): DGGITQSPKYLFRKEGQNVTLSCEQNLNHDAMYWYRQDPGQGLRLIYYSQIVNDFQKGDIAEGYSVSREKKESFPLTVTSAQKNPTAFYLCARSEWTGVNYGYTFGSGTRLTVV.

The chain links TRBV19 to TRBJ2-7, with 7 bases matching TRBD1. The germline V gene encodes CDR1 LNHDA and CDR2 SQIVND (reference sequence). The length of the CDR3 is 15 residues. Losses at the gene ends were 3 bases for V and 4 bases for J; bases not matched to a gene: 9. The CDR3 spells CASSISGTEGYEQYF. The CDR3 nucleotides are TGTGCCAGTAGTATTTCCGGGACAGAGGGATACGAGCAGTACTTC.

V and J are TRBV20-1 and TRBJ2-7; 11 bases fit TRBD1. Per germline, CDR1 DFQATT and CDR2 SNEGSKA (reference sequence). The length of the CDR3 is 13 residues. Unmatched junction bases numbered 7, after V lost 7 bases and J lost 5 bases. The CDR3 here is CSVDRTGGDEQYF. The CDR3 bases are TGCAGTGTGGATCGGACAGGGGGCGACGAGCAGTACTTC.

This clonotype appeared once. The junction differs from germline at one of its ends, possibly a read error. The J gene is TRBJ2-7, the V gene TRBV5-1; no clear D. Per the germline V gene, CDR1 is SGHRS and CDR2 is YFSETQ. This CDR3 comprises 13 residues. The CDR3 sequence is CASSSTCSYEQYF. DNA for the CDR3: TGTGCCAGCAGCTCCACCTGCTCCTACGAGCAGTACTTC.

The chain is built from TRBV5-4 and TRBJ2-5, with D hard to call. This CDR3 is 13 amino acids long. The V gene's germline CDR1 is SGHNT and CDR2 YYREEE (reference sequence). Trimming removed 0 bases from V and 5 bases from J, with 8 bases in between. CDR3 sequence (DNA): TGTGCCAGCAGCTTGGCATCGTATGAGACCCAGTACTTC. This sequence encodes CASSLASYETQYF.

The chain employs TRBV13 and TRBJ1-1; the match to TRBD1 covers 8 bases. CDR3 length equals 16 residues. V shed 5 bases and J 4 bases; nucleotides not matched to a gene: 12. Germline V gene data show CDR1 as PRHDT and CDR2 as FYEKMQ (reference sequence). CDR3 sequence (DNA): TGTGCCAGCAGCGGGCAGGGGGCTGTCCTGGGCACTGAAGCTTTCTTT. As protein: CASSGQGAVLGTEAFF.

The chain joins TRBV7-6 to TRBJ2-5; D perhaps matches TRBD2 (6 bases). The germline V gene has CDR1 SGHVS and CDR2 FNYEAQ. The ends were cut back, 6 bases at V and 1 base at J, with 18 bases in the middle. The CDR3 is made up of 16 amino acids. CDR3 sequence (DNA): TGTGCCAGCAGATCCAGACGCGCGGGGTCCCAAGAGACCCAGTACTTC. Protein product: CASRSRRAGSQETQYF.